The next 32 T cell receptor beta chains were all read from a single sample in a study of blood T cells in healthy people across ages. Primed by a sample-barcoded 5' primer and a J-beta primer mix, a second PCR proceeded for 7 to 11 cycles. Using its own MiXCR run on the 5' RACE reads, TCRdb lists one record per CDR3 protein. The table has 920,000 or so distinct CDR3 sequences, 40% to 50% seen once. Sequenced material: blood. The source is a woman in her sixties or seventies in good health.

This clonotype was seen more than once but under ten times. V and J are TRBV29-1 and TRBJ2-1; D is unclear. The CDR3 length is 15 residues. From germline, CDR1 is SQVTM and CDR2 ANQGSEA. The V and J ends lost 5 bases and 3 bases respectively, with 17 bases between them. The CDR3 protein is CSVTPDIALYNEQFF. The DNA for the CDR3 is TGCAGCGTTACCCCCGACATTGCCCTCTACAATGAGCAGTTCTTC.

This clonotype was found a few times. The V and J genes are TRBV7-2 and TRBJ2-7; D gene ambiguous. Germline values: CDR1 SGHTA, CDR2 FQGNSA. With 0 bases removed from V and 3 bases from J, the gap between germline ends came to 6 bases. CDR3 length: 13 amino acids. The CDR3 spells CASSLAFFYEQYF. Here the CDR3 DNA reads TGTGCCAGCAGCTTAGCCTTCTTCTACGAGCAGTACTTC.

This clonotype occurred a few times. CDR3 protein: CASSLLNTRADTQYF. As DNA, the CDR3 is TGTGCCAGCAGCTTATTAAATACGAGGGCAGATACGCAGTATTTT. This chain connects TRBV7-3 to TRBJ2-3, with D tentatively TRBD2 (5 bases). V was cut by 2 bases and J by 4 bases, with 13 bases left in between. CDR3 length equals 15 residues. Germline CDR1 and CDR2: SGHTA and FQGTGA. The whole variable domain, remainder taken from reference TRBV7-3 and TRBJ2-3, is GAGVSQTPSNKVTEKGKYVELRCDPISGHTALYWYRQSLGQGPEFLIYFQGTGAADDSGLPNDRFFAVRPEGSVSTLKIQRTERGDSAVYLCASSLLNTRADTQYFGPGTRLTVL.

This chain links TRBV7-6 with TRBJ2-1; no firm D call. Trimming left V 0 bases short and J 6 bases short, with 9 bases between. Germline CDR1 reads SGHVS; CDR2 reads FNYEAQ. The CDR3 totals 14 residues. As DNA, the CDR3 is TGTGCCAGCAGCTTAGCCCCACCACCCAATGAGCAGTTCTTC. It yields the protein CASSLAPPPNEQFF.

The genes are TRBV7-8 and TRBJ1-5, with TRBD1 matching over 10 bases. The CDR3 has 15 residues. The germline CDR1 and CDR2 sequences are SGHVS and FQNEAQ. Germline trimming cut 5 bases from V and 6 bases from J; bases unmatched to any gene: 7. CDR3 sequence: CASSPGTGEGQPQHF. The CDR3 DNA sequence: TGTGCCAGCAGCCCAGGGACAGGGGAAGGTCAGCCCCAGCATTTT. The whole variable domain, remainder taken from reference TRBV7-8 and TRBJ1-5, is GAGVSQSPRYKVAKRGQDVALRCDPISGHVSLFWYQQALGQGPEFLTYFQNEAQLDKSGLPSDRFFAERPEGSVSTLKIQRTQQEDSAVYLCASSPGTGEGQPQHFGDGTRLSIL.

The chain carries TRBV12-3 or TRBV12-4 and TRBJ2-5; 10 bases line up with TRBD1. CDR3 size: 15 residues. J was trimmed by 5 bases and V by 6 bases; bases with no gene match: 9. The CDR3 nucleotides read TGTGCCAGCAGCCTGGGACAGGGGATAGCTGAGACCCAGTACTTC. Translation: CASSLGQGIAETQYF.

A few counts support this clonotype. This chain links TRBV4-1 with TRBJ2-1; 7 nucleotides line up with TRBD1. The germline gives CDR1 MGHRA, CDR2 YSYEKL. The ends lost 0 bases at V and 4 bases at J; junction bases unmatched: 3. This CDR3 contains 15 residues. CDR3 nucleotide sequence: TGCGCCAGCAGCCAAGATGGGACAGCTTACAATGAGCAGTTCTTC. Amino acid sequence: CASSQDGTAYNEQFF.

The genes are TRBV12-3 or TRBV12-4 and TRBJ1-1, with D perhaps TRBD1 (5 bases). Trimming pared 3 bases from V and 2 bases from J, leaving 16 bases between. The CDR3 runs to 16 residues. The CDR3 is CASSFAAGGFNTEAFF. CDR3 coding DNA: TGTGCCAGCAGTTTTGCAGCCGGGGGTTTTAACACTGAAGCTTTCTTT.

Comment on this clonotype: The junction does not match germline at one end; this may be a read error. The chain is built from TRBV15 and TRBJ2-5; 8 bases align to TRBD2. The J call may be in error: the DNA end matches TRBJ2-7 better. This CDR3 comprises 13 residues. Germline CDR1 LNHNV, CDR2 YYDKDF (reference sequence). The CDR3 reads CATNRAREDEQYF. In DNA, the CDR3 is TGTGCCACCAACAGAGCGCGGGAGGACGAGCAGTACTTC.

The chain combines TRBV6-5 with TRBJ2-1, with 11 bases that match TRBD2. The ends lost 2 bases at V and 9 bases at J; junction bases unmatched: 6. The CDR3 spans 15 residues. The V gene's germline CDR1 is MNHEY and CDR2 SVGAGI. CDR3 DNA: TGTGCCAGCAGTTACGTAGGGCTAGCGGGAGGTGAGCAGTTCTTC. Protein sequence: CASSYVGLAGGEQFF.

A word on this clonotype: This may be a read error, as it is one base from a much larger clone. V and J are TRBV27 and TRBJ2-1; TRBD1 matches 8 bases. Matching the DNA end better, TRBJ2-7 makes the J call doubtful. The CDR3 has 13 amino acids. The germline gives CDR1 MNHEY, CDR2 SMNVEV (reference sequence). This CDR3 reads CASTSTGAYKQYF. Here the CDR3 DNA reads TGTGCCAGCACCTCGACAGGGGCCTACAAGCAGTACTTC.

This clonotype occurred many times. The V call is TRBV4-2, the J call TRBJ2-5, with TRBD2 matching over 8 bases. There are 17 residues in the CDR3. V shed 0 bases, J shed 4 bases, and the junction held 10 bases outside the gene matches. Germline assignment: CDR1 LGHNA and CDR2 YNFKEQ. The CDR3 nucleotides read TGTGCCAGCAGCCAAGATTCTAGCGGGCATCGTTTAGAGACCCAGTACTTC. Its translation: CASSQDSSGHRLETQYF.

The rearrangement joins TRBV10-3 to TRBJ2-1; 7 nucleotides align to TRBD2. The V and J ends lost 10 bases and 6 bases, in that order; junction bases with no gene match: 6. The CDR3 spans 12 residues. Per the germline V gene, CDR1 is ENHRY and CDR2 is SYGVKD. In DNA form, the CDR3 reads TGTGCCACTAGCGGAGGGACCAATGAGCAGTTCTTC. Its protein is CATSGGTNEQFF.

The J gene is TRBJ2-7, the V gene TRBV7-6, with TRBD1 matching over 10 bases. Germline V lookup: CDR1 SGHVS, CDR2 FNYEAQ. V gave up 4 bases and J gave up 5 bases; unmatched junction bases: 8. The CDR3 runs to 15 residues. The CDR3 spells CASSSTGGYGNEQYF. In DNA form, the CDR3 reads TGTGCCAGCAGCTCGACAGGGGGCTACGGGAACGAGCAGTACTTC.

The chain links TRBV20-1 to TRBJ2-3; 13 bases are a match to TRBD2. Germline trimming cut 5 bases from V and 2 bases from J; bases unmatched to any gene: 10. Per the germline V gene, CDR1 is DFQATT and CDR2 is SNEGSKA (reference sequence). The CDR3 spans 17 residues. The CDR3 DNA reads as TGCAGTGCTCCCGGTTTACTAGCGGGGGGGACCACAGATACGCAGTATTTT. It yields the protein CSAPGLLAGGTTDTQYF.

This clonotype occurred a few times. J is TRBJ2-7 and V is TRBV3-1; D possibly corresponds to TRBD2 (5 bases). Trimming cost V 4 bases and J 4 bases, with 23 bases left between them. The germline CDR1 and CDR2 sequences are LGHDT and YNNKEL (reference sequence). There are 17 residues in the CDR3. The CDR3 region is CASSLHSGLADWYEQYF. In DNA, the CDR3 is TGTGCCAGCAGCCTTCATTCCGGGCTAGCAGATTGGTACGAGCAGTACTTC.

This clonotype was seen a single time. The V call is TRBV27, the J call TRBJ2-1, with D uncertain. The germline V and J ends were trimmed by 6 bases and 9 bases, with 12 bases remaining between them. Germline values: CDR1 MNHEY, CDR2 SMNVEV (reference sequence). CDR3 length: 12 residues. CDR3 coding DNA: TGTGCCAGCAGACCCAATCTCGGTGAGCAGTTCTTC. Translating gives CASRPNLGEQFF.

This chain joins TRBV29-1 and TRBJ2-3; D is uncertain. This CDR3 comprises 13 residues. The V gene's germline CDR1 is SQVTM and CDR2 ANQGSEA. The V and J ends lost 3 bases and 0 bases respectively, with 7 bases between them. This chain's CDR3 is CSVEGESTDTQYF. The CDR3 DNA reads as TGCAGCGTTGAGGGCGAGAGCACAGATACGCAGTATTTT.

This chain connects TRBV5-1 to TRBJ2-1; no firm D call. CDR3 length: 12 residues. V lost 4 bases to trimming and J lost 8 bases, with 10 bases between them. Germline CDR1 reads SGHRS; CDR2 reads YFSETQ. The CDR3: CASSLDGHEQFF. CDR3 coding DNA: TGCGCCAGCAGCCTCGACGGGCATGAGCAGTTCTTC.

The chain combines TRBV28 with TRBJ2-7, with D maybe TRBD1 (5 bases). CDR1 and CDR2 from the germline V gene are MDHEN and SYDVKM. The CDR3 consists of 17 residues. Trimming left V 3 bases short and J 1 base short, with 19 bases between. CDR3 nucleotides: TGTGCCAGCAGTTTCCCACCCAGACAGCTCCGTTCCTACGAGCAGTACTTC. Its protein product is CASSFPPRQLRSYEQYF.

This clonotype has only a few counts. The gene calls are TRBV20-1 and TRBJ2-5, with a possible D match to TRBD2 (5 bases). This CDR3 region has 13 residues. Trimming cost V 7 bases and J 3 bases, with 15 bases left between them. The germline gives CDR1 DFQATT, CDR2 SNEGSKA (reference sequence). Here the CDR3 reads CSGVTGGKETQYF. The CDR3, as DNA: TGCAGTGGTGTCACCGGAGGAAAAGAGACCCAGTACTTC.

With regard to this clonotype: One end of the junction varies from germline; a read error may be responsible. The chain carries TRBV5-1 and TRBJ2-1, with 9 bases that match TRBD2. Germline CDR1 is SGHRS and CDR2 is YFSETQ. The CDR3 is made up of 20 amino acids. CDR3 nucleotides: TGCGCCAACAGCTTGGCCAGGCTAGCGGGAAGGGATTCTTCCTACAATGAGCAGTTCTTC. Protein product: CANSLARLAGRDSSYNEQFF.

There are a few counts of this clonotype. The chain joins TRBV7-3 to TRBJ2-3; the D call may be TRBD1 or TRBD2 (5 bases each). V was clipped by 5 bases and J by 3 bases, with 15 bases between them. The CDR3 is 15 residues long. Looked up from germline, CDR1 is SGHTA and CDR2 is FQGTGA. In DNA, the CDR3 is TGTGCCAGCAGCCCTCGGGACGGGGATACAGATACGCAGTATTTT. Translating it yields CASSPRDGDTDTQYF.

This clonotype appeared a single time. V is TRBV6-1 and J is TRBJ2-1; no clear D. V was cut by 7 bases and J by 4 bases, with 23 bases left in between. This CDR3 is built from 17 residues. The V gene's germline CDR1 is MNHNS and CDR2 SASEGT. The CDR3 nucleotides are TGTGCCAGCAAAGTCAGTGTAGGTGGGGTAGGTTACAATGAGCAGTTCTTC. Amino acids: CASKVSVGGVGYNEQFF.

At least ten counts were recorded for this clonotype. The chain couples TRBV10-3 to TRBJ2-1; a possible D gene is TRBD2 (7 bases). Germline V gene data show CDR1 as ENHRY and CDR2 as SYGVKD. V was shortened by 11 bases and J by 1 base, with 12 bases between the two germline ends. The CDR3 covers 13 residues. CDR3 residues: CAGGGSSYNEQFF. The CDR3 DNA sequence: TGTGCCGGGGGCGGGAGTTCCTACAATGAGCAGTTCTTC.

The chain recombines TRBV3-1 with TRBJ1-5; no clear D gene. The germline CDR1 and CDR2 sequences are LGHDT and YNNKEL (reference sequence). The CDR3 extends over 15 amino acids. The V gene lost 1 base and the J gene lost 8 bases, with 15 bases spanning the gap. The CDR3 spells CASSQGDAGWKPQHF. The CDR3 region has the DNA TGTGCCAGCAGCCAAGGAGACGCGGGTTGGAAGCCCCAGCATTTT.

DNA of the CDR3: TGTGCCAGCAGCCTCGGGCACCGGACAGGGCATGGCTACACCTTC. This codes for CASSLGHRTGHGYTF. J is TRBJ1-2 and V is TRBV27; 8 bases map to TRBD1. The V segment lost 6 bases and the J segment 6 bases; nucleotides outside the gene matches: 12. Germline assignment: CDR1 MNHEY and CDR2 SMNVEV (reference sequence). The CDR3 runs 15 residues.

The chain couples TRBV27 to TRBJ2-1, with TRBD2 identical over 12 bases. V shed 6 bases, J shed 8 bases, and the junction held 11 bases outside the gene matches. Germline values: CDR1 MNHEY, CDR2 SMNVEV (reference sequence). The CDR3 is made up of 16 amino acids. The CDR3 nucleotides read TGTGCCAGCAGCCATGATCTAGCGGGAGGGCCTTATGAGCAGTTCTTC. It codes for CASSHDLAGGPYEQFF.

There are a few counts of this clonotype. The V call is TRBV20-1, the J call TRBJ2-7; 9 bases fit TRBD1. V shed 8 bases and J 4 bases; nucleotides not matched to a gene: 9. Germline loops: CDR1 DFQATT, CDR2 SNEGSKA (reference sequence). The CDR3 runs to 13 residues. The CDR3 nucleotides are TGCAGTACCTCCGGGACAGGGAATTACGAGCAGTACTTC. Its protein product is CSTSGTGNYEQYF.

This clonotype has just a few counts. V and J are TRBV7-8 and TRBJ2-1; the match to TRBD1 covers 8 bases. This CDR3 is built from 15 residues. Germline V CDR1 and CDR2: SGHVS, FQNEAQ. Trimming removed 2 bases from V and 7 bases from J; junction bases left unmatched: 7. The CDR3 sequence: CASSLSPGGANEQFF. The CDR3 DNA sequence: TGTGCCAGCAGCTTATCTCCAGGGGGCGCGAATGAGCAGTTCTTC. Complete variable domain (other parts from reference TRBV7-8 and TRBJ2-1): GAGVSQSPRYKVAKRGQDVALRCDPISGHVSLFWYQQALGQGPEFLTYFQNEAQLDKSGLPSDRFFAERPEGSVSTLKIQRTQQEDSAVYLCASSLSPGGANEQFFGPGTRLTVL.

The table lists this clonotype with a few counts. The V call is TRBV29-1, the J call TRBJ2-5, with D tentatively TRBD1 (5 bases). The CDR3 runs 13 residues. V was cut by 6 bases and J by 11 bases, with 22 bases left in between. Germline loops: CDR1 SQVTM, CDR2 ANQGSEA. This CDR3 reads CSVRQGITKEQYF. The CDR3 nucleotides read TGCAGCGTCCGCCAGGGTATCACTAAGGAGCAGTACTTC.

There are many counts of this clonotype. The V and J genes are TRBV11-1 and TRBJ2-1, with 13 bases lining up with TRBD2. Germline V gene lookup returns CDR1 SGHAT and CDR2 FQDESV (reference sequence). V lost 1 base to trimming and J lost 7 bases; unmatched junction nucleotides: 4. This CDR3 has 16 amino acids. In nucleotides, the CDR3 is TGTGCCAGCAGCTTAGAACTAGCGGGAGGGGTAAATGAGCAGTTCTTC. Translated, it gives CASSLELAGGVNEQFF.